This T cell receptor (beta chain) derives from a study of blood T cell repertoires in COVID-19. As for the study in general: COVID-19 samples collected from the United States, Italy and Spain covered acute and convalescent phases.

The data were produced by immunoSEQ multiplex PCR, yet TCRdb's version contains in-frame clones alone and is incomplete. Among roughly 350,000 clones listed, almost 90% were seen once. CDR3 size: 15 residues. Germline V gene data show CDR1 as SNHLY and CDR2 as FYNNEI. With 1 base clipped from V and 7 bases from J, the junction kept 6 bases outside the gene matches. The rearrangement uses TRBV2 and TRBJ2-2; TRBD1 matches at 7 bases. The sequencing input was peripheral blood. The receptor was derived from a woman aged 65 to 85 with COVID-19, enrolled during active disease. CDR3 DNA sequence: TGTGCCAGCAGTGAAGACAGGGGTATTGGCGGGGAGCTGTTTTTT. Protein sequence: CASSEDRGIGGELFF.